The sequence of this TCR beta chain was determined in a study of shared clonotypes between healthy human individuals. Here immunoSEQ multiplex PCR was the method, and the copy in TCRdb shows in-frame clones only, minus some. The sample includes around 2.1 million clones, approximately 96% of them seen just once. This CDR3 region has 14 residues. V lost 4 bases to trimming and J lost 4 bases, with 14 bases between them. Germline V gives CDR1 SGHRS, CDR2 YFSETQ. The origin of this receptor is a man between 18 and 35 years old in good health. Sequenced sample: naive CD4+ T cells sorted from blood. Regarding subset: CD45RA+ positively selected. This sequence joins TRBV5-1 and TRBJ2-5, with D perhaps matching TRBD1 (6 bases). The CDR3 region has the DNA TGCGCCAGCAGCGTCACTACAGGGCGAGAGACCCAGTACTTC. It encodes CASSVTTGRETQYF. Complete variable domain (other parts from reference TRBV5-1 and TRBJ2-5): KAGVTQTPRYLIKTRGQQVTLSCSPISGHRSVSWYQQTPGQGLQFLFEYFSETQRNKGNFPGRFSGRQFSNSRSEMNVSTLELGDSALYLCASSVTTGRETQYFGPGTRLLVL.